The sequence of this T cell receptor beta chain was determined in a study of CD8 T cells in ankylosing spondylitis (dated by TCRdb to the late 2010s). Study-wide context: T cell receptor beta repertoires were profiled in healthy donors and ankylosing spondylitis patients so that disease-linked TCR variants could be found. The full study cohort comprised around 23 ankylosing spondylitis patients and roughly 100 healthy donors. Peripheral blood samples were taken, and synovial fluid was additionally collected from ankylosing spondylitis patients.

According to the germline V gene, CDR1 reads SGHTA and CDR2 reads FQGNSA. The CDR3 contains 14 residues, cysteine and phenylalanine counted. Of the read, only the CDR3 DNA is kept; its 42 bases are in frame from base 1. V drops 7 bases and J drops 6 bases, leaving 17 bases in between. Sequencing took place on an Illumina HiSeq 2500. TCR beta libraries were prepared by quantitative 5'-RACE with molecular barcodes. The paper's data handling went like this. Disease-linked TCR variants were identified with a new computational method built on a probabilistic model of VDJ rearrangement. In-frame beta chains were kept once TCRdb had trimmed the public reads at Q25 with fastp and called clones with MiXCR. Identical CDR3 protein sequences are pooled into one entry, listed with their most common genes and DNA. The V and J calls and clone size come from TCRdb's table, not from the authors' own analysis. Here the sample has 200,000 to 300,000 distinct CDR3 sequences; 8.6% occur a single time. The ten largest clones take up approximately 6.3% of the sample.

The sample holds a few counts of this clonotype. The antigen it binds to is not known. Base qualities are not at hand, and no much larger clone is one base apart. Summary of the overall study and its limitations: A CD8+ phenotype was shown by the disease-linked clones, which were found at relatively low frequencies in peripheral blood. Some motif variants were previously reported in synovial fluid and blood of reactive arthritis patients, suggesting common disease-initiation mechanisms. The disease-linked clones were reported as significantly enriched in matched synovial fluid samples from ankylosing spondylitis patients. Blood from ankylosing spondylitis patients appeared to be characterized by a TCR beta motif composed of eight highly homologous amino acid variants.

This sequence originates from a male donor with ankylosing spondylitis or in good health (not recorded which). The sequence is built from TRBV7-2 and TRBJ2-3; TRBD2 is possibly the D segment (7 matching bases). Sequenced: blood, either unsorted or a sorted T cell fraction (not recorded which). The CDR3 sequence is CASNLGGGLDTQYF. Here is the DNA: TGTGCCAGCAACCTGGGGGGGGGCCTGGATACGCAGTATTTT.